The 23 T cell receptor beta chains below were found in one sample sequenced in a study of shared clonotypes between healthy human individuals (dated by TCRdb to 2020 to 2022). The library was made by the immunoSEQ multiplex PCR assay. TCRdb holds this immuneACCESS table with in-frame rearrangements only. Some clones are missing; in checked studies, unresolved V genes explain under half, and the rest has no known cause. For this sample there are some 1,100,000 clones; around 78% appear just once. Under 0.65% of the sample belongs to the ten largest clones. The sample comprised memory CD4+ T cells from PBMCs. In the paper's terms, the cell subset or site label means: CD45RA-negative fraction. These receptors all stem from a man in his late teens or twenties in good health. Some clones in this sample may be carry-over from other donors' samples.

The V call is TRBV7-2, the J call TRBJ2-7; D is undetermined. The CDR3 sequence is 16 residues long. CDR1 is SGHTA and CDR2 is FQGNSA in the germline V gene. Trimming removed 1 base at V and 3 bases at J, with 16 bases between. This chain's CDR3 is CASSLVGSEPLYEQYF. CDR3 nucleotides: TGTGCCAGCAGCTTAGTAGGGTCGGAGCCACTCTACGAGCAGTACTTC. Full variable domain (missing parts from reference TRBV7-2 and TRBJ2-7): GAGVSQSPSNKVTEKGKDVELRCDPISGHTALYWYRQSLGQGLEFLIYFQGNSAPDKSGLPSDRFSAERTGGSVSTLTIQRTQQEDSAVYLCASSLVGSEPLYEQYFGPGTRLTVT.

V gene TRBV29-1 combines with J gene TRBJ2-5; D is possibly TRBD1 or TRBD2 (7 bases each). Germline CDR1 SQVTM, CDR2 ANQGSEA. CDR3 length: 13 amino acids. The V end was cut by 5 bases, the J end by 5 bases, with 15 bases between. For the CDR3, the DNA is TGCAGCGTTCCGGCAGGGGGAGGGGAGACCCAGTACTTC. Its translation is CSVPAGGGETQYF.

In this sample, this clone turned up once. The chain employs TRBV19 and TRBJ1-2; D might be TRBD1 (6 bases). Germline V lookup: CDR1 LNHDA, CDR2 SQIVND (reference sequence). Between the trimmed V and J ends, which lost 2 bases and 4 bases, there was a span of 11 bases. CDR3 size: 14 residues. CDR3 coding DNA: TGTGCCAGTAGTATATTTTCAGGGGCCTATGGCTACACCTTC. Amino acid sequence: CASSIFSGAYGYTF.

This clone has ten or more counts. Other DNA sequences in this sample translate to the same CDR3. The DNA for the CDR3 is TGTGCCAGCAGCTTAGATGGGGGGGCCTACAATGAGCAGTTCTTC. This encodes CASSLDGGAYNEQFF. The J gene is TRBJ2-1, the V gene TRBV11-2; TRBD2 matches at 7 bases. V lost 0 bases to trimming and J lost 2 bases; unmatched junction nucleotides: 1. The germline V gene encodes CDR1 SGHAT and CDR2 FQNNGV. This CDR3 spans 15 amino acids.

This clone turned up a few times. The chain joins TRBV27 to TRBJ1-1, with TRBD1 matching 7 bases. Germline lookup yields CDR1 MNHEY and CDR2 SMNVEV (reference sequence). Losses at the gene ends were 2 bases for V and 5 bases for J; bases not matched to a gene: 11. This CDR3 comprises 16 residues. CDR3 nucleotides: TGTGCCAGCAGTTTAGATAGGAGACAGGGAAGGACTGAAGCTTTCTTT. Residues: CASSLDRRQGRTEAFF.

This chain joins TRBV7-3 and TRBJ2-3; no definite D call. Looked up from germline, CDR1 is SGHTA and CDR2 is FQGTGA. Deletions cut 5 bases from V and 0 bases from J, with 6 bases between. The CDR3 runs 13 residues. The CDR3: CASSPSSTDTQYF. The CDR3 nucleotides are TGTGCCAGCAGCCCCTCTAGCACAGATACGCAGTATTTT.

V gene TRBV7-9 combines with J gene TRBJ2-7; D might be TRBD2 (7 bases). The germline gives CDR1 SEHNR, CDR2 FQNEAQ (reference sequence). CDR3 length equals 13 residues. The V gene lost 4 bases and the J gene lost 9 bases, with 16 bases spanning the gap. CDR3 coding DNA: TGTGCCAGCAGCTCAAAGGGGGGGCCGGGGCAGTACTTC. Protein: CASSSKGGPGQYF.

This chain joins TRBV7-2 and TRBJ2-7, with TRBD2 as a possible D gene (5 bases). Germline CDR1 is SGHTA and CDR2 is FQGNSA. There are 16 residues in the CDR3. V lost 5 bases and J 2 bases, leaving 19 bases between the germline ends. CDR3 coding DNA: TGTGCCAGCAGCCCCGGGCGGGCCGACGCTCCCTACGAGCAGTACTTC. Translation gives CASSPGRADAPYEQYF.

The chain recombines TRBV5-6 with TRBJ1-2; D not resolved. V gave up 5 bases and J gave up 4 bases, with 15 bases separating them. The germline CDR1 and CDR2 sequences are SGHDT and YYEEEE. This CDR3 is built from 14 residues. CDR3 nucleotides: TGTGCCAGCAGTTCGGGGTCGCGCGGCTATGGCTACACCTTC. Residues: CASSSGSRGYGYTF.

Concerning this clone itself: Other nucleotide sequences in the sample specify the same CDR3. This chain links TRBV11-2 with TRBJ1-1; the D gene is possibly TRBD1 (6 bases). CDR1 is SGHAT and CDR2 is FQNNGV in the germline V gene. CDR3 length: 13 amino acids. V was shortened by 0 bases and J by 10 bases, with 12 bases between the two germline ends. This CDR3 reads CASSLDVQGRAFF. The CDR3 DNA follows: TGTGCCAGCAGCTTAGATGTCCAGGGGAGAGCTTTCTTT.

The V gene is TRBV11-2, the J gene TRBJ1-3, with 7 positions matching TRBD1. Germline V gene data show CDR1 as SGHAT and CDR2 as FQNNGV. V trimming: 4 bases; J trimming: 0 bases; junction bases outside the gene matches: 3. The CDR3 totals 15 residues. This CDR3 reads CASSWTGLSGNTIYF. In DNA form, the CDR3 reads TGTGCCAGCAGCTGGACAGGCCTCTCTGGAAACACCATATATTTT.

The chain uses TRBV5-1 and TRBJ1-1; 8 nucleotides agree with TRBD1. The CDR3 sequence is 15 residues long. Trimming removed 3 bases from V and 7 bases from J; junction bases left unmatched: 11. The germline V gene encodes CDR1 SGHRS and CDR2 YFSETQ. The CDR3 is CASSSLRGRDDEAFF. DNA of the CDR3: TGCGCCAGCAGCTCCCTCAGGGGGCGAGACGATGAAGCTTTCTTT.

A note on this clone: The same CDR3 is also encoded by other DNA sequences in this sample. CDR3 sequence reads: CASSLDGGEQYF. The CDR3 region has the DNA TGCGCCAGCAGCTTGGATGGGGGGGAGCAGTACTTC. V usage is TRBV5-1 and J usage is TRBJ2-7, with D possibly TRBD2 on 6 matching bases. The CDR3 has 12 amino acids. CDR1 and CDR2 from the germline V gene are SGHRS and YFSETQ. V dropped 0 bases and J dropped 7 bases, with 8 bases sitting between them.

The V call is TRBV5-8, the J call TRBJ1-5; TRBD1 agrees at 12 bases. V gave up 4 bases and J gave up 7 bases; unmatched junction bases: 6. Per germline, CDR1 SGHTS and CDR2 YDEGEE. CDR3 length: 15 amino acids. DNA of the CDR3: TGTGCCAGCAGCCCTGGGACAGGGGGCTTGCAGCCCCAGCATTTT. It translates to CASSPGTGGLQPQHF. Using reference TRBV5-8 and TRBJ1-5 for the parts outside the CDR3, the full variable domain is EAGVTQSPTHLIKTRGQQATLRCSPISGHTSVYWYQQALGLGLQFLLWYDEGEERNRGNFPPRFSGRQFPNYSSELNVNALELEDSALYLCASSPGTGGLQPQHFGDGTRLSIL.

This chain links TRBV6-6 with TRBJ2-2; unclear D gene. The CDR3 totals 12 residues. Germline loops: CDR1 MNHNY, CDR2 SVGAGI (reference sequence). The V end lost 5 bases, the J end lost 4 bases, and 5 bases lay between the germline ends. Written as DNA, the CDR3 is TGTGCCAGCAGTGGAACCACCGGGGAGCTGTTTTTT. This codes for CASSGTTGELFF.

The V and J genes are TRBV10-2 and TRBJ1-5; maybe TRBD1 (5 bases). CDR1 is WSHSY, CDR2 SAAADI, per germline. The V and J ends lost 6 bases and 0 bases respectively, with 12 bases between them. The CDR3 consists of 15 residues. The CDR3 bases are TGCGCCAGCAGGGCAGGGTCAAATAGCAATCAGCCCCAGCATTTT. Protein: CASRAGSNSNQPQHF.

Of note for this clone: Germline and junction disagree at one end, which may indicate a read error. J is TRBJ2-3 and V is TRBV6-1; D remains ambiguous. Germline V gene data show CDR1 as MNHNS and CDR2 as SASEGT. The CDR3 loop spans 14 amino acids. The CDR3 coding sequence is TGTGCCGGGTCAGACGCACCCCACACACATACGCAGTATTTT. Its translation: CAGSDAPHTHTQYF.

The genes are TRBV18 and TRBJ1-3, with D uncertain. Germline V gives CDR1 KGHSH, CDR2 LQKENI. Trimming took 1 base from V and 0 from J, leaving 16 bases between them. The CDR3 sequence is 18 residues long. CDR3 coding DNA: TGTGCCAGCTCACCACTAGTCACAGCTACTACCTCTGGAAACACCATATATTTT. Translated: CASSPLVTATTSGNTIYF.

The chain links TRBV5-6 to TRBJ1-2; D gene uncertain. The germline V gene encodes CDR1 SGHDT and CDR2 YYEEEE. The CDR3 contains 12 residues. Trimming pared 8 bases from V and 10 bases from J, leaving 18 bases between. The DNA for the CDR3 is TGTGCCAGTATGGACGGAGCAAAGATCTACACCTTC. It codes for CASMDGAKIYTF. The full variable domain, rest sourced from reference TRBV5-6 and TRBJ1-2, is DAGVTQSPTHLIKTRGQQVTLRCSPKSGHDTVSWYQQALGQGPQFIFQYYEEEERQRGNFPDRFSGHQFPNYSSELNVNALLLGDSALYLCASMDGAKIYTFGSGTRLTVV.

A single count supports this clone. V and J are TRBV30 and TRBJ2-2; D not certain. The V and J ends lost 2 bases and 6 bases respectively, with 16 bases between them. Germline lookup yields CDR1 GTSNPN and CDR2 SVGIG (reference sequence). The CDR3 is made up of 15 amino acids. The CDR3 DNA follows: TGTGCCTGGAGTTCCCCGTCGGTGGGGTCCGGGGAGCTGTTTTTT. Protein product: CAWSSPSVGSGELFF. The full variable domain, rest sourced from reference TRBV30 and TRBJ2-2, is SQTIHQWPATLVQPVGSPLSLECTVEGTSNPNLYWYRQAAGRGLQLLFYSVGIGQISSEVPQNLSASRPQDRQFILSSKKLLLSDSGFYLCAWSSPSVGSGELFFGEGSRLTVL.

Notes on this clone: The sample carries other DNA sequences with the same CDR3. The genes are TRBV19 and TRBJ2-1, with D unclear. CDR3 length: 12 residues. Germline V lookup: CDR1 LNHDA, CDR2 SQIVND (reference sequence). Trimming cost V 3 bases and J 7 bases, with 7 bases left between them. The CDR3 loop is CASSIPKNEQFF. The CDR3 DNA sequence: TGTGCCAGTAGTATTCCTAAAAATGAGCAGTTCTTC.

The CDR3 DNA reads as TGTGCCAGCTCAATGGCCGGGACAGGGTACGAGCAGTACTTC. Translation gives CASSMAGTGYEQYF. The chain carries TRBV18 and TRBJ2-7, with 9 bases lining up with TRBD1. The CDR3 has 14 amino acids. V lost 5 bases, J lost 4 bases, and 6 bases stayed unmatched. Germline CDR1 KGHSH, CDR2 LQKENI. Combining the CDR3 with reference TRBV18 and TRBJ2-7 gives the whole variable domain NAGVMQNPRHLVRRRGQEARLRCSPMKGHSHVYWYRQLPEEGLKFMVYLQKENIIDESGMPKERFSAEFPKEGPSILRIQQVVRGDSAAYFCASSMAGTGYEQYFGPGTRLTVT.

V and J are TRBV18 and TRBJ2-1; TRBD2 matches at 8 bases. Germline lookup yields CDR1 KGHSH and CDR2 LQKENI. This CDR3 contains 17 residues. The V segment lost 0 bases and the J segment 3 bases; nucleotides outside the gene matches: 7. CDR3 amino acids: CASSPPSAGGVYNEQFF. Written as DNA, the CDR3 is TGTGCCAGCTCACCACCGTCTGCCGGGGGGGTCTACAATGAGCAGTTCTTC.